This TCR beta chain was obtained from a study of cytomegalovirus exposure and HLA in healthy donors. Background on the study: Findings of an earlier analysis included roughly 120 million unique TCR beta sequences from 180 million or so T cells.

This clone appeared many times. The antigen remains undetermined. Germline V gives CDR1 LGHNA, CDR2 YSLEER. This CDR3 is built from 16 residues. With 3 bases clipped from V and 6 bases from J, the junction kept 13 bases outside the gene matches. It was with 60 Vbeta and 13 Jbeta primers that the PCR ran. Here immunoSEQ multiplex PCR was the method, and the copy in TCRdb shows in-frame clones only, minus some. The sample lists under 150,000 clones; 70% to 80% were seen once. The study's findings and limits: The authors later found TCR association rates varying by HLA locus, with DRB1 most and HLA-C fewest. In an earlier analysis, about 87% or about 30%: the productive usage of most TCR beta V segments. Later analysis showed most CMV-associated TCR beta chains appearing HLA-restricted.

The J gene is TRBJ2-5, the V gene TRBV4-3; 7 nucleotides line up with TRBD2. The source is a woman in her fifties or sixties in good health and CMV-seropositive. Sample: PBMCs. The CDR3 DNA is TGCGCCAGCAGCCAGGGAGGGGCAGGGTGGATGAAGACCCAGTACTTC. Translated, it gives CASSQGGAGWMKTQYF.